The 21 T cell receptor beta chains below were found in one sample sequenced in a study of graft-versus-host responses after intestinal transplantation. For these receptors, no antigen is known. Using immunoSEQ multiplex PCR, the repertoire was profiled, and TCRdb retains in-frame clones only, with some absent. The table shows tens of thousands of clones, with 90% to 95% occurring only once. The sequenced sample was unstimulated CD8+ T cells sorted from spleen or lymph node cells, obtained before transplant. These receptors all come from a human donor who was the organ donor for an intestinal transplant.

The chain joins TRBV7-3 to TRBJ2-1, with a tentative D call TRBD1 (5 bases). This CDR3 is built from 14 residues. Germline V gene sequence: CDR1 SGHTA, CDR2 FQGTGA. With 1 base removed from V and 3 bases from J, the gap between germline ends came to 7 bases. The CDR3 sequence is CASSLRGSYNEQFF. CDR3 bases: TGTGCCAGCAGCTTAAGGGGCAGCTACAATGAGCAGTTCTTC.

The chain combines TRBV6-4 with TRBJ1-1; D call uncertain. The V gene's germline CDR1 is MRHNA and CDR2 SNTAGT. V lost 0 bases, J lost 1 base, and 3 bases lay in between. This CDR3 contains 13 residues. The DNA for the CDR3 is TGTGCCAGCAGTGACTCTGGGAACACTGAAGCTTTCTTT. It specifies CASSDSGNTEAFF.

V is TRBV7-9 and J is TRBJ1-1, with a possible D match to TRBD1 (5 bases). The CDR3 has 15 residues. Trimming pared 1 base from V and 6 bases from J, leaving 15 bases between. CDR1 is SEHNR and CDR2 is FQNEAQ in the germline V gene (reference sequence). The CDR3 DNA follows: TGTGCCAGCAGCTTAGTGGGGCAGGCTAAGCCTGAAGCTTTCTTT. Translated, it gives CASSLVGQAKPEAFF. Complete variable domain (other parts from reference TRBV7-9 and TRBJ1-1): DTGVSQNPRHKITKRGQNVTFRCDPISEHNRLYWYRQTLGQGPEFLTYFQNEAQLEKSRLLSDRFSAERPKGSFSTLEIQRTEQGDSAMYLCASSLVGQAKPEAFFGQGTRLTVV.

The rearrangement uses TRBV27 and TRBJ2-3; D remains ambiguous. Looked up from germline, CDR1 is MNHEY and CDR2 is SMNVEV (reference sequence). CDR3 length: 15 residues. Deletions cut 1 base from V and 1 base from J, with 9 bases between. CDR3 coding DNA: TGTGCCAGCAGTTTATTCTCCTCGGGCACAGATACGCAGTATTTT. Encoded protein: CASSLFSSGTDTQYF.

The chain combines TRBV4-1 with TRBJ2-2; D call uncertain. Deletions cut 4 bases from V and 1 base from J, with 4 bases between. Germline CDR1 reads MGHRA; CDR2 reads YSYEKL. The CDR3 is 13 amino acids. The CDR3 coding sequence is TGCGCCAGCAGCCCCGAGAACACCGGGGAGCTGTTTTTT. It is translated as CASSPENTGELFF.

The chain recombines TRBV7-9 with TRBJ1-2; TRBD1 agrees at 11 bases. V dropped 5 bases and J dropped 8; count of bases not matched to a gene: 7. Looked up from germline, CDR1 is SEHNR and CDR2 is FQNEAQ (reference sequence). CDR3 length: 14 residues. CDR3 sequence reads: CASSTGQGVGGYTF. In DNA, the CDR3 is TGTGCCAGCAGCACGGGACAGGGGGTCGGAGGCTACACCTTC.

CDR3 loop: CASSQEQFNYGYTF. The CDR3 bases are TGCGCCAGCAGCCAAGAACAGTTTAACTATGGCTACACCTTC. This sequence joins TRBV4-3 and TRBJ1-2; no definite D call. Germline CDR1 is LGHNA and CDR2 is YSLEER. Trimming pared 0 bases from V and 1 base from J, leaving 6 bases between. The CDR3 has 14 residues.

The V call is TRBV4-1, the J call TRBJ1-5; no reliable D call. This CDR3 is 13 amino acids long. The germline V gene has CDR1 MGHRA and CDR2 YSYEKL. V dropped 0 bases and J dropped 3 bases, with 3 bases sitting between them. The CDR3 here is CASSQDLNQPQHF. CDR3 in DNA: TGCGCCAGCAGCCAAGACCTCAATCAGCCCCAGCATTTT.

This clone was found once. The rearrangement joins TRBV9 to TRBJ2-1, with D possibly matching TRBD2 (6 bases). This CDR3 comprises 17 residues. Germline V gene sequence: CDR1 SGDLS, CDR2 YYNGEE. Deletions cut 1 base from V and 1 base from J, with 15 bases between. The CDR3, as DNA: TGTGCCAGCAGCGTATTTGGCGGGACCGGATCCTACAATGAGCAGTTCTTC. It codes for CASSVFGGTGSYNEQFF.

V and J are TRBV11-1 and TRBJ2-2; TRBD2 aligns across 7 bases. V dropped 0 bases and J dropped 6; count of bases not matched to a gene: 4. The germline V gene has CDR1 SGHAT and CDR2 FQDESV (reference sequence). This CDR3 has 15 amino acids. The DNA for the CDR3 is TGTGCCAGCAGCTTAGCGGGGGGGAAGGCCGGGGAGCTGTTTTTT. It translates to CASSLAGGKAGELFF.

This rearrangement joins TRBV11-2 to TRBJ1-2; tentative D call: TRBD1 (5 bases). Germline-derived CDR1 and CDR2 are SGHAT and FQNNGV. The CDR3 has 14 residues. Trimming cost V 2 bases and J 2 bases, with 9 bases left between them. This CDR3 is CASSLQGDNYGYTF. The CDR3 coding sequence is TGTGCCAGCAGCTTACAGGGAGACAACTATGGCTACACCTTC.

The rearrangement joins TRBV4-1 to TRBJ2-7; 8 bases match TRBD1. Germline-derived CDR1 and CDR2 are MGHRA and YSYEKL. The CDR3 loop spans 15 amino acids. The ends lost 0 bases at V and 3 bases at J; junction bases unmatched: 4. CDR3 region: CASSQDRQGNYEQYF. DNA of the CDR3: TGCGCCAGCAGCCAAGACAGACAGGGGAACTACGAGCAGTACTTC.

The chain is built from TRBV9 and TRBJ2-7; no reliable D call. CDR1 and CDR2 (germline): SGDLS, YYNGEE. The CDR3 sequence is 15 residues long. V lost 3 bases, J lost 5 bases, and 18 bases lay in between. DNA for the CDR3: TGTGCCAGCAGCGAGACATGGTCCCTTTTGAACGAGCAGTACTTC. Residues: CASSETWSLLNEQYF.

This clone is a singleton in its sample. The rearrangement links TRBV5-4 to TRBJ1-2; possibly TRBD1 for D (6 bases). The V end was cut by 0 bases, the J end by 4 bases, with 10 bases between. This CDR3 is 14 amino acids long. Per the germline V gene, CDR1 is SGHNT and CDR2 is YYREEE (reference sequence). The CDR3 DNA reads as TGTGCCAGCAGCTTGGATGGGGGCGGCTATGGCTACACCTTC. It is translated as CASSLDGGGYGYTF. Drawing the rest from reference TRBV5-4 and TRBJ1-2, the complete variable domain is ETGVTQSPTHLIKTRGQQVTLRCSSQSGHNTVSWYQQALGQGPQFIFQYYREEENGRGNFPPRFSGLQFPNYSSELNVNALELDDSALYLCASSLDGGGYGYTFGSGTRLTVV.

The chain recombines TRBV27 with TRBJ2-7; D uncertain. The V end lost 7 bases, the J end lost 0 bases, and 4 bases lay between the germline ends. Germline loops: CDR1 MNHEY, CDR2 SMNVEV (reference sequence). The CDR3 runs to 11 residues. The CDR3 DNA is TGTGCCAGCATCCTCTCCTACGAGCAGTACTTC. The encoded protein is CASILSYEQYF.

This chain connects TRBV6-1 to TRBJ1-4; D gene ambiguous. V lost 2 bases, J lost 7 bases, and 14 bases lay in between. The germline gives CDR1 MNHNS, CDR2 SASEGT. The length of the CDR3 is 15 residues. CDR3 nucleotides: TGTGCCAGCAGTGAATCGGAGGGAGTTAGTGAAAAACTGTTTTTT. Translation: CASSESEGVSEKLFF.

This chain connects TRBV4-1 to TRBJ1-2; possibly TRBD1 for D (5 bases). The CDR3 length is 16 residues. Trimming stripped 1 base from V and 3 bases from J, with 15 bases between. CDR1 and CDR2 from the germline V gene are MGHRA and YSYEKL. The CDR3 is CASSQVMKRGDYGYTF. DNA for the CDR3: TGCGCCAGCAGCCAAGTTATGAAGAGGGGAGACTATGGCTACACCTTC.

The chain has TRBV9 and TRBJ1-2, with D tentatively TRBD1 (6 bases). Trimming stripped 4 bases from V and 5 bases from J, with 15 bases between. The CDR3 has 14 amino acids. Germline V gene sequence: CDR1 SGDLS, CDR2 YYNGEE. The CDR3 is CASSSPTGYYGYTF. In DNA form, the CDR3 reads TGTGCCAGCAGCTCTCCCACAGGGTATTATGGCTACACCTTC.

This clone has just one count. The chain couples TRBV5-4 to TRBJ2-3; no clear D gene. The length of the CDR3 is 14 residues. V dropped 3 bases and J dropped 0 bases, with 8 bases sitting between them. Germline values: CDR1 SGHNT, CDR2 YYREEE (reference sequence). The CDR3 region has the DNA TGTGCCAGCAGCTCGACCCTGAGCACAGATACGCAGTATTTT. Translation gives CASSSTLSTDTQYF.

Turning to this clone: One end of the junction is discordant with germline, which a read error may explain. The V call is TRBV25-1, the J call TRBJ1-6; tentative D call: TRBD1 (6 bases). The CDR3 loop spans 15 amino acids. From germline, CDR1 is MGHDK and CDR2 SYGVNS. The CDR3 spells CASSEAWDISSPPHF. The CDR3, as DNA: TGTGCCAGCAGTGAGGCCTGGGACATTAGTTCACCCCCCCACTTT.

This sequence joins TRBV6-5 and TRBJ2-3, with 11 nucleotides matching TRBD2. Germline V CDR1 and CDR2: MNHEY, SVGAGI. The CDR3 contains 15 residues. After removal of 6 bases from V and 5 bases from J, the junction contained 7 bases not matched to a gene. The CDR3 DNA reads TGTGCCAGCAGCCCGACTAGCGGGGCGAGAGATACGCAGTATTTT. Encoded protein: CASSPTSGARDTQYF.